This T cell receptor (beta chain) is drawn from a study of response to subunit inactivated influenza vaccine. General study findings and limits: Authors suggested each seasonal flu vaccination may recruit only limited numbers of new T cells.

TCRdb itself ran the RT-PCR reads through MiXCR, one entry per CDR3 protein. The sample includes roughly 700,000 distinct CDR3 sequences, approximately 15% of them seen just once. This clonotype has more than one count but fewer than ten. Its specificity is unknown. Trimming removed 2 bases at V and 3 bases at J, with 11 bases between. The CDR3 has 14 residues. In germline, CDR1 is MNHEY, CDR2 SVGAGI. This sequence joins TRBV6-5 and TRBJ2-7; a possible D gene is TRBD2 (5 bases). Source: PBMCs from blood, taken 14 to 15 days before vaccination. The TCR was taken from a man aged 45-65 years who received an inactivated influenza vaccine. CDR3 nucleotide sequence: TGTGCCAGCAGTTACGGCGGGCAGTACTACGAGCAGTACTTC. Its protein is CASSYGGQYYEQYF.